This T cell receptor beta chain was observed in a study of OX40 agonist ivuxolimab in advanced cancers. The study's findings and limits: On average, CD8+ T cells had more expanded clones than CD4+.

The ends lost 2 bases at V and 6 bases at J; junction bases unmatched: 7. The CDR3 loop spans 14 amino acids. Germline V gene data show CDR1 as SGHTA and CDR2 as FQGTGA. This table comes from immunoSEQ multiplex PCR, and its TCRdb copy is limited to in-frame clones, with some not included. The profile shows about 67,000 clones, 80% to 95% of them singletons. This clone was picked up a small number of times. Its cognate antigen is unknown. The chain recombines TRBV7-3 with TRBJ2-7; 7 nucleotides agree with TRBD2. The source of this sequence is an adult with an advanced solid tumor such as melanoma, head and neck, liver or kidney cancer. The material sequenced was CD4+ or CD8+ T cells sorted from blood, taken in a trial of the OX40 agonist ivuxolimab. CDR3 loop: CASSLGREYPEQYF. CDR3 sequence (DNA): TGTGCCAGCAGCTTAGGGCGGGAGTACCCCGAGCAGTACTTC.